These T cell receptor beta chains were read from a single sample in a study of T cell responses to AZD1222 COVID-19 vaccine. The repertoire was sequenced with immunoSEQ multiplex PCR; TCRdb's copy has only in-frame clones and lacks some. The sample has some 120,000 clones, about 88% seen once; the top ten hold 15% to 20%. Sample: peripheral blood, taken on day 0 of MenACWY control vaccination. The receptor source for this set is an adult in good health. The CDR3 runs from the conserved cysteine through the conserved F or W. D genes are given only for firm matches. Clone size, where shown, is once, few, many, or a class for clones that have expanded.

d_gene: TRBD1
v_gene: TRBV29-1
j_gene: TRBJ2-3
abundance: -
CDR3nt: TGCAGCGCACAGGGGTTGACAGATACGCAGTATTTT
CDR3aa: CSAQGLTDTQYF

d_gene: -
v_gene: TRBV4-1
j_gene: TRBJ1-5
abundance: -
CDR3nt: TGCGCCAGCAGCCTCGAGGGTAATAGCAATCAGCCCCAGCATTTT
CDR3aa: CASSLEGNSNQPQHF

d_gene: TRBD1
v_gene: TRBV30
j_gene: TRBJ1-1
abundance: -
CDR3nt: TGTGCCTGGATACCGGGCAGGGGGCGGATAGCTTTCTTT
CDR3aa: CAWIPGRGRIAFF

d_gene: -
v_gene: TRBV6-5
j_gene: TRBJ1-1
abundance: -
CDR3nt: TGTGCCAGCAGTTATATTCCCGGGGGCACTGAAGCTTTCTTT
CDR3aa: CASSYIPGGTEAFF

d_gene: -
v_gene: TRBV28
j_gene: TRBJ1-2
abundance: -
CDR3nt: TGTGCCAGCGGACCTTACGGCTACACCTTC
CDR3aa: CASGPYGYTF

d_gene: -
v_gene: TRBV28
j_gene: TRBJ1-2
abundance: -
CDR3nt: TGTGCCAGCAGCCCACCAGGGGTCTATGGCTACACCTTC
CDR3aa: CASSPPGVYGYTF

d_gene: TRBD2
v_gene: TRBV7-2
j_gene: TRBJ2-5
abundance: -
CDR3nt: TGTGCCAGCAGCTTAACGGGACTAGCAGAAGAGACCCAGTACTTC
CDR3aa: CASSLTGLAEETQYF

d_gene: TRBD2
v_gene: TRBV7-3
j_gene: TRBJ2-3
abundance: few
CDR3nt: TGTGCCAGCAGTCCAACTAGCGGGAGGGTCACAGATACGCAGTATTTT
CDR3aa: CASSPTSGRVTDTQYF

d_gene: TRBD1
v_gene: TRBV5-1
j_gene: TRBJ2-3
abundance: -
CDR3nt: TGCGCCAGCAGCTTCCGGGACAGGGGTTCTACAGATACGCAGTATTTT
CDR3aa: CASSFRDRGSTDTQYF

d_gene: TRBD1
v_gene: TRBV6-5
j_gene: TRBJ2-7
abundance: -
CDR3nt: TGTGCCAGCAGTTACCGGGACAGCGGATACGAGCAGTACTTC
CDR3aa: CASSYRDSGYEQYF

d_gene: -
v_gene: TRBV6-5
j_gene: TRBJ1-5
abundance: once
CDR3nt: TGTGCCAGCAGTACCGACCCAGATCAGCCCCAGCATTTT
CDR3aa: CASSTDPDQPQHF

d_gene: -
v_gene: TRBV7-9
j_gene: TRBJ2-5
abundance: -
CDR3nt: TGTGCCAGCAGCTTAATCGCGAACCAAGAGACCCAGTACTTC
CDR3aa: CASSLIANQETQYF

d_gene: -
v_gene: TRBV18
j_gene: TRBJ2-2
abundance: -
CDR3nt: TGTGCCAGCTCACCACTAGCGACGAACACCGGGGAGCTGTTTTTT
CDR3aa: CASSPLATNTGELFF

d_gene: TRBD1
v_gene: TRBV24-1
j_gene: TRBJ1-5
abundance: few
CDR3nt: TGTGCCACCAGTCGTGGGACAGACAATCAGCCCCAGCATTTT
CDR3aa: CATSRGTDNQPQHF

d_gene: -
v_gene: TRBV29-1
j_gene: TRBJ1-1
abundance: once
CDR3nt: TGCAGCGTGGGCCGGGGGGCGCGCGGTGGGGACACTGAAGCTTTCTTT
CDR3aa: CSVGRGARGGDTEAFF

d_gene: TRBD1
v_gene: TRBV29-1
j_gene: TRBJ2-7
abundance: -
CDR3nt: TGCAGCGTTGAAGCAGGGGGCGGCGTCTACGAGCAGTACTTC
CDR3aa: CSVEAGGGVYEQYF

d_gene: -
v_gene: TRBV6-1
j_gene: TRBJ2-1
abundance: -
CDR3nt: TGTGCCAGCAGTGAAGATTGGAGGGCCCCCTACAATGAGCAGTTCTTC
CDR3aa: CASSEDWRAPYNEQFF

d_gene: TRBD1
v_gene: TRBV5-1
j_gene: TRBJ2-1
abundance: -
CDR3nt: TGCGCCAGCAGCTTTGGAGACAGGGGGCCTTACAATGAGCAGTTCTTC
CDR3aa: CASSFGDRGPYNEQFF

d_gene: -
v_gene: TRBV5-1
j_gene: TRBJ1-2
abundance: -
CDR3nt: TGCGCCAGCAGCGGGGACACTCCTAACTATGGCTACACCTTC
CDR3aa: CASSGDTPNYGYTF

d_gene: TRBD2
v_gene: TRBV9
j_gene: TRBJ2-1
abundance: -
CDR3nt: TGTGCCAGCAGCATGACTAGCGGCAGCTCCTACAATGAGCAGTTCTTC
CDR3aa: CASSMTSGSSYNEQFF

d_gene: TRBD1
v_gene: TRBV4-1
j_gene: TRBJ1-4
abundance: few
CDR3nt: TGCGCCAGCAGCCTAGCAGGGGGCCTGGTTGAAAAACTGTTTTTT
CDR3aa: CASSLAGGLVEKLFF

d_gene: TRBD1
v_gene: TRBV5-1
j_gene: TRBJ2-7
abundance: -
CDR3nt: TGCGCCAGCAGCCCCGGGACAGAGACCAGGGAGCAGTACTTC
CDR3aa: CASSPGTETREQYF

d_gene: -
v_gene: TRBV27
j_gene: TRBJ2-7
abundance: -
CDR3nt: TGTGCCAGCAGTTTAAAGCCCTCCTACGAGCAGTACTTC
CDR3aa: CASSLKPSYEQYF

d_gene: -
v_gene: TRBV6-5
j_gene: TRBJ1-5
abundance: -
CDR3nt: TGTGCCAGCAGTAACGGAAGACATAGCAATCAGCCCCAGCATTTT
CDR3aa: CASSNGRHSNQPQHF

d_gene: -
v_gene: TRBV28
j_gene: TRBJ1-1
abundance: -
CDR3nt: TGTGCCAGCAGTAGACAGAGGCGGGGTGAAGCTTTCTTT
CDR3aa: CASSRQRRGEAFF

d_gene: -
v_gene: TRBV15
j_gene: TRBJ2-7
abundance: -
CDR3nt: TGTGCCACCAGCGCCTCAGGGTACGAGCAGTACTTC
CDR3aa: CATSASGYEQYF

d_gene: -
v_gene: TRBV5-1
j_gene: TRBJ1-2
abundance: -
CDR3nt: TGCGCCAGCAGCGGGGGGGACTATGGCTACACCTTC
CDR3aa: CASSGGDYGYTF

d_gene: -
v_gene: TRBV24-1
j_gene: TRBJ1-1
abundance: -
CDR3nt: TGTGCCACAGAAACCGGGGGGGAGGACACTGAAGCTTTCTTT
CDR3aa: CATETGGEDTEAFF

d_gene: TRBD2
v_gene: TRBV4-1
j_gene: TRBJ2-1
abundance: -
CDR3nt: TGCGCCAGCAGCCAAGATCGACTAGCGGGAGGAATAGGGTCCTACAATGAGCAGTTCTTC
CDR3aa: CASSQDRLAGGIGSYNEQFF

d_gene: -
v_gene: TRBV23-1
j_gene: TRBJ1-5
abundance: once
CDR3nt: TGCGCCAGCAGTCCAGACGGGAATAGCAATCAGCCCCAGCATTTT
CDR3aa: CASSPDGNSNQPQHF

d_gene: -
v_gene: TRBV7-3
j_gene: TRBJ2-5
abundance: -
CDR3nt: TGTGCCAGCAGCCGGTCGAAGACAGGACGGGAGACCCAGTACTTC
CDR3aa: CASSRSKTGRETQYF

d_gene: -
v_gene: TRBV5-1
j_gene: TRBJ2-7
abundance: -
CDR3nt: TGCGCCAGCAGCTTGGAACCGCTTGAGGGCTACGAGCAGTACTTC
CDR3aa: CASSLEPLEGYEQYF

d_gene: TRBD1
v_gene: TRBV6-5
j_gene: TRBJ1-1
abundance: few
CDR3nt: TGTGCCAGCACCCAGGGGGCGCGGATCACTGAAGCTTTCTTT
CDR3aa: CASTQGARITEAFF

d_gene: TRBD1
v_gene: TRBV19
j_gene: TRBJ2-1
abundance: -
CDR3nt: TGTGCCAGGACAAAAATTAGGGGGCGTATGAGGACTCCCCAGTACAATGAGCAGTTCTTC
CDR3aa: CARTKIRGRMRTPQYNEQFF

d_gene: TRBD1
v_gene: TRBV28
j_gene: TRBJ2-7
abundance: -
CDR3nt: TGTGCCAGCAGACCCACCCGACAGGGTGTTGGCGAGCAGTACTTC
CDR3aa: CASRPTRQGVGEQYF

d_gene: -
v_gene: TRBV7-9
j_gene: TRBJ1-4
abundance: once
CDR3nt: TGTGCCAGCAGCGGAGCCAGGGCAACTAATGAAAAACTGTTTTTT
CDR3aa: CASSGARATNEKLFF

d_gene: TRBD1
v_gene: TRBV19
j_gene: TRBJ1-4
abundance: -
CDR3nt: TGTGCCAGTAGGGACAGGGGCACAACTAATGAAAAACTGTTTTTT
CDR3aa: CASRDRGTTNEKLFF

d_gene: -
v_gene: TRBV3-1/TRBV3-2
j_gene: TRBJ2-7
abundance: -
CDR3nt: TGTGCCAGCAGCCAAGTCTCCACCGAGCAGTACTTC
CDR3aa: CASSQVSTEQYF

d_gene: TRBD1
v_gene: TRBV5-1
j_gene: TRBJ1-1
abundance: once
CDR3nt: TGCGCCAGCAGCTCTGGAGGGACAGGGAGTGCTTTCTTT
CDR3aa: CASSSGGTGSAFF

d_gene: TRBD2
v_gene: TRBV11-2
j_gene: TRBJ2-3
abundance: -
CDR3nt: TGTGCCAGCCGAGGCTCTACTAGCGGGTTCCTCACAGATACGCAGTATTTT
CDR3aa: CASRGSTSGFLTDTQYF

d_gene: -
v_gene: TRBV2
j_gene: TRBJ2-1
abundance: -
CDR3nt: TGTGCCAGCATGAGGTCCTACAATGAGCAGTTCTTC
CDR3aa: CASMRSYNEQFF

d_gene: -
v_gene: TRBV29-1
j_gene: TRBJ2-7
abundance: -
CDR3nt: TGCAGCGTTGAAGGGGGCCAGGGGAGCTACGAGCAGTACTTC
CDR3aa: CSVEGGQGSYEQYF

d_gene: -
v_gene: TRBV5-6
j_gene: TRBJ2-2
abundance: -
CDR3nt: TGTGCCAGCATGCGGAACCCGAACACCGGGGAGCTGTTTTTT
CDR3aa: CASMRNPNTGELFF

d_gene: -
v_gene: TRBV29-1
j_gene: TRBJ2-7
abundance: -
CDR3nt: TGCAGCGTTCGGTCAGCTATACTTGACTACGAGCAGTACTTC
CDR3aa: CSVRSAILDYEQYF

d_gene: -
v_gene: TRBV30
j_gene: TRBJ1-2
abundance: few
CDR3nt: TGTGCCTTCCGGAGTGGATTTAACTATGGCTACACCTTC
CDR3aa: CAFRSGFNYGYTF

d_gene: -
v_gene: TRBV6-6
j_gene: TRBJ2-2
abundance: once
CDR3nt: TGTGCCAGCAGTTACCGGCTAAGGAACACCGGGGAGCTGTTTTTT
CDR3aa: CASSYRLRNTGELFF

d_gene: -
v_gene: TRBV9
j_gene: TRBJ2-5
abundance: once
CDR3nt: TGTGCCAGCAGCGAAACAGATCGGGAGGAGACCCAGTACTTC
CDR3aa: CASSETDREETQYF

d_gene: -
v_gene: TRBV28
j_gene: TRBJ1-1
abundance: few
CDR3nt: TGTGCCAGCAGGCTAAGGACCCGAGGGAACACTGAAGCTTTCTTT
CDR3aa: CASRLRTRGNTEAFF

d_gene: -
v_gene: TRBV30
j_gene: TRBJ1-5
abundance: -
CDR3nt: TGTGCCTGGAGTAGAACAGGTTATCAGCCCCAGCATTTT
CDR3aa: CAWSRTGYQPQHF

d_gene: -
v_gene: TRBV30
j_gene: TRBJ1-1
abundance: -
CDR3nt: TGTGCCTGGAGTTATACGGGGCGATACACTGAAGCTTTCTTT
CDR3aa: CAWSYTGRYTEAFF

d_gene: -
v_gene: TRBV28
j_gene: TRBJ1-1
abundance: few
CDR3nt: TGTGCCAGCAGTTTGACAGAAAAAATGAACACTGAAGCTTTCTTT
CDR3aa: CASSLTEKMNTEAFF

d_gene: TRBD1
v_gene: TRBV6-6
j_gene: TRBJ1-2
abundance: -
CDR3nt: TGTGCCACCAAGACAGGGGCCAACTATGGCTACACCTTC
CDR3aa: CATKTGANYGYTF

d_gene: -
v_gene: TRBV3-1/TRBV3-2
j_gene: TRBJ2-1
abundance: once
CDR3nt: TGTGCCAGCAGCCCCGGAGGGTCGGCCTACAATGAGCAGTTCTTC
CDR3aa: CASSPGGSAYNEQFF

d_gene: -
v_gene: TRBV3-1/TRBV3-2
j_gene: TRBJ2-7
abundance: -
CDR3nt: TGTGCCAGCAGCCACCTGATTAGCTCCTACGAGCAGTACTTC
CDR3aa: CASSHLISSYEQYF